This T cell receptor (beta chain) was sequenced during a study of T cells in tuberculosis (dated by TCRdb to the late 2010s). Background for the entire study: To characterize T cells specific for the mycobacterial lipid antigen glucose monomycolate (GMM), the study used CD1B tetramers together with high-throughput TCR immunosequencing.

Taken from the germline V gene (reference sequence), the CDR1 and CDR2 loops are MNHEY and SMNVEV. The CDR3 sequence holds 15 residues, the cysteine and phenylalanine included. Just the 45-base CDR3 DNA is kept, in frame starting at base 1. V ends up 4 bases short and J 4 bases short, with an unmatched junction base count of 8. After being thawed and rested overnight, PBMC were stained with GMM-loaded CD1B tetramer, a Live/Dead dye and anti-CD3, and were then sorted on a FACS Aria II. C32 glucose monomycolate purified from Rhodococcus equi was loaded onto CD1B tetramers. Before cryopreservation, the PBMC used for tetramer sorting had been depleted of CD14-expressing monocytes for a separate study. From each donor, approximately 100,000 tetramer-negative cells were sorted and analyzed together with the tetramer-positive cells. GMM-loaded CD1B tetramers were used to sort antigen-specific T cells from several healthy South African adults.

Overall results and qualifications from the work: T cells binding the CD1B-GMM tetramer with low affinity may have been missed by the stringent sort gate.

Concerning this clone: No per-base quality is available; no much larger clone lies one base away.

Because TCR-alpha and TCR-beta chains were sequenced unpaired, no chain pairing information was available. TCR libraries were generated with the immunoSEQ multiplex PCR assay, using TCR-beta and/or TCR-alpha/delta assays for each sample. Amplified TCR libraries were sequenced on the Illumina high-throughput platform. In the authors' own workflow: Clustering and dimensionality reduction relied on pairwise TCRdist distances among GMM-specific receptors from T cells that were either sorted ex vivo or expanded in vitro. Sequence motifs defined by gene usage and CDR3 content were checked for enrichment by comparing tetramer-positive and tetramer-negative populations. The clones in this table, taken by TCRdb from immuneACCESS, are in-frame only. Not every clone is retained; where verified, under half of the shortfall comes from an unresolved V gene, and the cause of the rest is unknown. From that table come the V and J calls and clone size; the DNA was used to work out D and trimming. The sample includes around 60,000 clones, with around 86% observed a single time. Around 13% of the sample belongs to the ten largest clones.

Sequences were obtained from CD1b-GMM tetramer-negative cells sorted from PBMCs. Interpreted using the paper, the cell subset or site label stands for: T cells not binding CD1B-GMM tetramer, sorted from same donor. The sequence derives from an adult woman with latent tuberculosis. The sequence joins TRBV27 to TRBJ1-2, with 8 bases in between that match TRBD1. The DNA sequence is TGTGCCAGCAGTTCAGGGGGCATGTACGGCTATGGCTACACCTTC. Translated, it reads CASSSGGMYGYGYTF.